Shown below are 24 T cell receptor beta chains from a single sample sequenced in a study of cytomegalovirus exposure and HLA in healthy donors. Primers: 60 Vbeta forward and 13 Jbeta reverse. Profiling relied on immunoSEQ multiplex PCR, and the TCRdb table lists in-frame clones only, not all of them. The repertoire has some 130,000 clones, about two thirds of them found once; the top ten carry about 2.6%. The specimen sequenced was PBMCs. The receptor set was obtained from a human donor in good health.

The genes are TRBV7-3 and TRBJ1-6, with no clear D. Germline values: CDR1 SGHTA, CDR2 FQGTGA. V lost 4 bases, J lost 5 bases, and 9 bases lay in between. The CDR3 is made up of 14 amino acids. DNA for the CDR3: TGTGCCAGCAGCTCCGACACAAATAATTCACCCCTCCACTTT. Translation: CASSSDTNNSPLHF.

The rearrangement uses TRBV5-6 and TRBJ2-1; 11 bases match TRBD2. The length of the CDR3 is 16 residues. J was trimmed by 3 bases and V by 2 bases; bases with no gene match: 4. Germline values: CDR1 SGHDT, CDR2 YYEEEE. The CDR3 DNA reads TGTGCCAGCAGCTTTGGAACTAGCGGGAGCTACAATGAGCAGTTCTTC. It specifies CASSFGTSGSYNEQFF. The full variable domain, in which reference TRBV5-6 and TRBJ2-1 provide the parts outside the CDR3, is DAGVTQSPTHLIKTRGQQVTLRCSPKSGHDTVSWYQQALGQGPQFIFQYYEEEERQRGNFPDRFSGHQFPNYSSELNVNALLLGDSALYLCASSFGTSGSYNEQFFGPGTRLTVL.

This CDR3 reads CASSVDSSPHFKQYF. CDR3 coding DNA: TGTGCCAGCAGCGTAGACAGTAGTCCCCATTTTAAGCAGTACTTC. The chain joins TRBV9 to TRBJ2-7; no clear D gene. Germline lookup yields CDR1 SGDLS and CDR2 YYNGEE. Trimming took off 0 bases at V and 8 bases at J, with 18 bases between the two ends. The CDR3 is 15 amino acids.

This sequence joins TRBV6-1 and TRBJ2-5, with TRBD2 identical over 9 bases. Germline CDR1 MNHNS, CDR2 SASEGT. The CDR3 is made up of 14 amino acids. J was trimmed by 4 bases and V by 7 bases; bases with no gene match: 7. In DNA, the CDR3 is TGTGCCAGCAATCGGCGGGAGGGCCGAGAGACCCAGTACTTC. Translating gives CASNRREGRETQYF.

The chain joins TRBV5-1 to TRBJ1-2, with 7 bases aligning to TRBD1. V gave up 3 bases and J gave up 4 bases; unmatched junction bases: 6. The CDR3 has 14 residues. Germline V gene data show CDR1 as SGHRS and CDR2 as YFSETQ. CDR3: CASSSQTGSYGYTF. Here the CDR3 DNA reads TGCGCCAGCAGCTCGCAGACAGGGTCCTATGGCTACACCTTC.

The chain carries TRBV4-3 and TRBJ2-7; 9 bases fit TRBD1. This CDR3 spans 14 amino acids. Germline lookup yields CDR1 LGHNA and CDR2 YSLEER. Trimming removed 1 base from V and 7 bases from J; junction bases left unmatched: 5. CDR3 DNA: TGCGCCAGCAGCCAAGGGACAGGGGTGTCTGAGCAGTACTTC. It specifies CASSQGTGVSEQYF.

This clone was recorded once. The genes are TRBV19 and TRBJ2-7; D is undetermined. Trimming left V 6 bases short and J 0 bases short, with 9 bases between. The CDR3 is 13 amino acids. From germline, CDR1 is LNHDA and CDR2 SQIVND (reference sequence). The CDR3 nucleotides are TGTGCCAGTAGGAAGCCGTCCTCCTACGAGCAGTACTTC. Translating gives CASRKPSSYEQYF.

V and J are TRBV5-1 and TRBJ2-3; D is unresolved. The germline V gene encodes CDR1 SGHRS and CDR2 YFSETQ. Trimming shortened V by 2 bases and J by 9 bases, and 7 bases separated the two germline ends. This CDR3 is built from 11 residues. CDR3 coding DNA: TGCGCCAGCAGCTTCGATCAGACGCAGTATTTT. It translates to CASSFDQTQYF.

The chain joins TRBV28 to TRBJ1-5, with D unclear. The germline V and J ends were trimmed by 3 bases and 5 bases, with 11 bases remaining between them. Germline-derived CDR1 and CDR2 are MDHEN and SYDVKM. The CDR3 spans 14 residues. DNA of the CDR3: TGTGCCAGCAGTTTGTCTTTTGAGCATCAGCCCCAGCATTTT. Translation gives CASSLSFEHQPQHF.

The genes are TRBV19 and TRBJ2-1; 7 positions match TRBD2. This CDR3 has 16 residues. V gave up 7 bases and J gave up 8 bases; unmatched junction bases: 17. Germline loops: CDR1 LNHDA, CDR2 SQIVND (reference sequence). In DNA form, the CDR3 reads TGTGCCAGTACCCCACCCCGCGGGGGACGGGTCCATGAGCAGTTCTTC. This encodes CASTPPRGGRVHEQFF.

This rearrangement joins TRBV5-4 to TRBJ2-3; no clear D. CDR3 size: 15 residues. V lost 0 bases, J lost 0 bases, and 8 bases lay in between. Germline lookup yields CDR1 SGHNT and CDR2 YYREEE (reference sequence). The DNA for the CDR3 is TGTGCCAGCAGCTTGGGCGGCATAAGCACAGATACGCAGTATTTT. The encoded protein is CASSLGGISTDTQYF.

V and J are TRBV23-1 and TRBJ2-1; 14 positions match TRBD2. Being an ORF, TRBV23-1 has a function that is uncertain. This CDR3 is built from 18 residues. V trimming: 0 bases; J trimming: 2 bases; junction bases outside the gene matches: 3. This chain's CDR3 is CASSQSGLAGDPYNEQFF. Here the CDR3 DNA reads TGCGCCAGCAGTCAATCGGGACTAGCGGGAGATCCCTACAATGAGCAGTTCTTC.

The CDR3, as DNA: TGTGCCAGTAGTATAAGGGGGCCTCTCTACGAGCAGTACTTC. It codes for CASSIRGPLYEQYF. The genes are TRBV19 and TRBJ2-7, with 7 bases lining up with TRBD1. Germline V gene data show CDR1 as LNHDA and CDR2 as SQIVND (reference sequence). J was trimmed by 3 bases and V by 2 bases; bases with no gene match: 4. This CDR3 has 14 amino acids.

The count of this clone is one. The chain has TRBV27 and TRBJ2-1; 10 positions agree with TRBD2. Germline lookup yields CDR1 MNHEY and CDR2 SMNVEV (reference sequence). The CDR3 extends over 15 amino acids. V gave up 5 bases and J gave up 2 bases; unmatched junction bases: 3. The CDR3 bases are TGTGCCAGCAGTGCCCTAGCGGGAGCCTACAATGAGCAGTTCTTC. Translated, it gives CASSALAGAYNEQFF.

The chain employs TRBV18 and TRBJ1-2; 7 bases agree with TRBD1. The CDR3 covers 14 residues. Per germline, CDR1 KGHSH and CDR2 LQKENI. After removal of 0 bases from V and 6 bases from J, the junction contained 4 bases not matched to a gene. CDR3 amino acids: CASSPPGGLHGYTF. The CDR3 DNA follows: TGTGCCAGCTCACCACCAGGGGGCCTTCATGGCTACACCTTC.

The chain is built from TRBV6-5 and TRBJ2-5; weak D call: TRBD1 (5 bases). Trimming cost V 6 bases and J 5 bases, with 19 bases left between them. CDR1 is MNHEY, CDR2 SVGAGI, per germline. The CDR3 is made up of 15 amino acids. The CDR3 region has the DNA TGTGCCAGCAGGACCGTCTCTGGCAGGGCTGAGACCCAGTACTTC. Protein: CASRTVSGRAETQYF.

In its sample, this clone was seen a few times. Other DNA variants within this sample encode the same CDR3. This chain joins TRBV7-9 and TRBJ1-2; 11 bases map to TRBD1. Unmatched junction bases numbered 7, after V lost 5 bases and J lost 8 bases. The CDR3 runs to 14 residues. The germline V gene has CDR1 SEHNR and CDR2 FQNEAQ (reference sequence). The CDR3 DNA reads as TGTGCCAGCAGCCTCGGGACAGGGGGAAGCGGCTACACCTTC. Amino acid sequence: CASSLGTGGSGYTF.

The V gene is TRBV19, the J gene TRBJ2-2; D unresolved. CDR1 LNHDA and CDR2 SQIVND come from the germline V gene (reference sequence). The CDR3 has 16 amino acids. With 1 base removed from V and 2 bases from J, the gap between germline ends came to 11 bases. The CDR3, as DNA: TGTGCCAGTAGTATAGGGCACAGAACTAACACCGGGGAGCTGTTTTTT. Translation gives CASSIGHRTNTGELFF.

The chain carries TRBV4-2 and TRBJ1-4; the D is unclear. Germline CDR1 LGHNA, CDR2 YNFKEQ. CDR3 length: 16 amino acids. The ends were cut back, 1 base at V and 14 bases at J, with 23 bases in the middle. CDR3: CASSQVGLGGPSGLFF. CDR3 nucleotide sequence: TGTGCCAGCAGCCAAGTTGGTCTTGGAGGGCCGTCGGGGCTGTTTTTT.

The chain links TRBV7-3 to TRBJ2-6; 9 bases fit TRBD1. In germline, CDR1 is SGHTA, CDR2 FQGTGA. J lost 0 bases, V lost 5 bases, and 8 bases had no gene match. This CDR3 region has 18 residues. In DNA, the CDR3 is TGTGCCAGCAGCCCTGGGACAGGGTTCCCCTCTGGGGCCAACGTCCTGACTTTC. This codes for CASSPGTGFPSGANVLTF.

V and J are TRBV18 and TRBJ1-2; a weak D match, TRBD1 (6 bases). The CDR3 has 13 amino acids. Germline loops: CDR1 KGHSH, CDR2 LQKENI. Trimming left V 4 bases short and J 3 bases short, with 9 bases between. CDR3: CASSLQGDYGYTF. The CDR3 bases are TGTGCCAGCTCACTACAGGGTGACTATGGCTACACCTTC.

This rearrangement joins TRBV28 to TRBJ1-1; TRBD1 might be the D (6 bases). Per germline, CDR1 MDHEN and CDR2 SYDVKM. This CDR3 region has 14 residues. With 8 bases removed from V and 5 bases from J, the gap between germline ends came to 18 bases. The CDR3 loop reads CASAGEGGWTEAFF. The DNA for the CDR3 is TGTGCCAGCGCGGGGGAGGGGGGATGGACTGAAGCTTTCTTT. The entire variable domain, with the rest obtained from reference TRBV28 and TRBJ1-1, is as follows: DVKVTQSSRYLVKRTGEKVFLECVQDMDHENMFWYRQDPGLGLRLIYFSYDVKMKEKGDIPEGYSVSREKKERFSLILESASTNQTSMYLCASAGEGGWTEAFFGQGTRLTVV.

This clone was observed a few times. The chain joins TRBV6-4 to TRBJ2-7, with D uncertain. Germline V gives CDR1 MRHNA, CDR2 SNTAGT. The CDR3 contains 15 residues. V was cut by 0 bases and J by 0 bases, with 9 bases left in between. CDR3 in DNA: TGTGCCAGCAGTGACTCGGGCTGTCACTCCTACGAGCAGTACTTC. Amino acid sequence: CASSDSGCHSYEQYF.

This chain connects TRBV4-1 to TRBJ1-5; 7 positions agree with TRBD1. Losses at the gene ends were 0 bases for V and 3 bases for J; bases not matched to a gene: 2. The CDR3 runs 15 residues. Germline CDR1 is MGHRA and CDR2 is YSYEKL. CDR3 sequence: CASSQEKGANQPQHF. In DNA form, the CDR3 reads TGCGCCAGCAGCCAAGAAAAGGGGGCCAATCAGCCCCAGCATTTT.